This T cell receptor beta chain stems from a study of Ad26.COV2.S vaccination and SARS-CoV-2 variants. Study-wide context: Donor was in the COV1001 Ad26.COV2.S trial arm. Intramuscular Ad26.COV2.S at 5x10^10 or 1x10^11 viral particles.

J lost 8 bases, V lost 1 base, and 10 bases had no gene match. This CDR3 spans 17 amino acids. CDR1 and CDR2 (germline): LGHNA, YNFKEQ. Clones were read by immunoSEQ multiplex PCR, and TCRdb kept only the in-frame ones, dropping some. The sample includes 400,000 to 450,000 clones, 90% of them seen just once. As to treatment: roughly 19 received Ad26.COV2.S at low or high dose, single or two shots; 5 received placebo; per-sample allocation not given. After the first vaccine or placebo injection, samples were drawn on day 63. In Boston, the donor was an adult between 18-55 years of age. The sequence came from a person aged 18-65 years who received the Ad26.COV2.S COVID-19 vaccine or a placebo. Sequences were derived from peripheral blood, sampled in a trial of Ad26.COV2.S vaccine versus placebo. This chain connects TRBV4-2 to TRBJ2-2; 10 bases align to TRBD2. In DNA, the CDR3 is TGTGCCAGCAGCCAAGTCGGTCTAGCGGGAGCACCGGGGGAGCTGTTTTTT. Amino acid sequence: CASSQVGLAGAPGELFF.